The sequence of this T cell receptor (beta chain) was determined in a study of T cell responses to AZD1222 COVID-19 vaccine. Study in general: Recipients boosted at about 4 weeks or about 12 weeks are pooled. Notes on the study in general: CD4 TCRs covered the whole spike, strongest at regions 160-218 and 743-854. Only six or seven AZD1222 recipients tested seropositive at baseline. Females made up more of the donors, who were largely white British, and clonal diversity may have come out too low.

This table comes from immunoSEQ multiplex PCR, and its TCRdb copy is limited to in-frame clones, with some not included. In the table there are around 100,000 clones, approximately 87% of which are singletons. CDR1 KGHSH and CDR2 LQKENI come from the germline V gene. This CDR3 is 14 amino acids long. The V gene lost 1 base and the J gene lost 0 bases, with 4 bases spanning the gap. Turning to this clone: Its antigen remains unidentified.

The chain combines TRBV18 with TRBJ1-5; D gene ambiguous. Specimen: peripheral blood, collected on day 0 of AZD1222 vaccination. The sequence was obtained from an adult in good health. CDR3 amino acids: CASSPQGSNQPQHF. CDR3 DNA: TGTGCCAGCTCACCACAGGGTAGCAATCAGCCCCAGCATTTT.